The 11 T cell receptor beta chains presented below share a single source sample, sequenced in a study of spatial heterogeneity in lung cancer. TCRdb used MiXCR to reprocess the 5' RACE reads, holding one entry per CDR3 protein. In the table there are roughly 120,000 distinct CDR3 sequences, 9% to 15% of which are singletons. Time point given: blood at routine non-recurrence follow-up after resection. TCRs were sequenced from unsorted whole RNA of tumor, nontumor lung or PBMC. The sequencing here drew on PBMCs, taken at follow-up. These receptors originate from a male donor with early-stage non-small cell lung cancer.

A few counts support this clonotype. The V gene is TRBV28, the J gene TRBJ2-7; D perhaps matches TRBD2 (6 bases). The CDR3 has 13 residues. Trimming cost V 5 bases and J 3 bases, with 11 bases left between them. The germline V gene has CDR1 MDHEN and CDR2 SYDVKM. The CDR3 protein is CASSRLGGYEQYF. The CDR3 DNA follows: TGTGCCAGCAGTCGCCTGGGGGGCTACGAGCAGTACTTC.

The CDR3 DNA is TGTGCCAGCAGTTTGGGCAGGGAGGAAGGCTACACCTTC. Translation gives CASSLGREEGYTF. V and J are TRBV28 and TRBJ1-2; TRBD1 is a possible D gene (5 bases). V shed 3 bases and J shed 8 bases, with 13 bases lying between them. The germline V gene encodes CDR1 MDHEN and CDR2 SYDVKM. This CDR3 is 13 amino acids long.

This clonotype appeared many times. The rearrangement uses TRBV2 and TRBJ2-2, with D hard to call. This CDR3 contains 13 residues. V dropped 9 bases and J dropped 0 bases, with 8 bases sitting between them. Germline V gene data show CDR1 as SNHLY and CDR2 as FYNNEI. CDR3 in DNA: TGTGCCAGTCGGCTGACGAACACCGGGGAGCTGTTTTTT. This gives the protein CASRLTNTGELFF.

This clonotype was seen a handful of times. The chain has TRBV29-1 and TRBJ2-1; the D is unclear. The germline CDR1 and CDR2 sequences are SQVTM and ANQGSEA. V gave up 3 bases and J gave up 4 bases, with 13 bases separating them. The CDR3 spans 14 residues. In DNA form, the CDR3 reads TGCAGCGTTGAGTGGGCTGAATTGTACAATGAGCAGTTCTTC. It specifies CSVEWAELYNEQFF.

The chain carries TRBV4-2 and TRBJ2-7, with D uncertain. CDR1 is LGHNA and CDR2 is YNFKEQ in the germline V gene. This CDR3 has 17 residues. Trimming took off 4 bases at V and 4 bases at J, with 23 bases between the two ends. CDR3 DNA: TGTGCCAGCAGCCCGCGCATAGGGCTGCCTTATTTATACGAGCAGTACTTC. It is translated as CASSPRIGLPYLYEQYF.

This clonotype was counted a few times. The rearrangement uses TRBV7-2 and TRBJ2-5; D is possibly TRBD1 or TRBD2 (5 bases each). With 0 bases removed from V and 6 bases from J, the gap between germline ends came to 8 bases. Germline V gives CDR1 SGHTA, CDR2 FQGNSA. The length of the CDR3 is 13 residues. The CDR3 loop reads CASSLAWGQTQYF. CDR3 nucleotide sequence: TGTGCCAGCAGCTTAGCGTGGGGACAGACCCAGTACTTC.

This clonotype was recorded many times. The rearrangement joins TRBV12-3 or TRBV12-4 to TRBJ1-1; the match to TRBD1 covers 8 bases. This CDR3 is 17 amino acids long. V trimming: 3 bases; J trimming: 5 bases; junction bases outside the gene matches: 14. The CDR3 DNA sequence: TGTGCCAGCAGTTTCTTCGGTGGCAGGGGGCTGCGAACTGAAGCTTTCTTT. It codes for CASSFFGGRGLRTEAFF.

This clonotype was picked up many times. The chain combines TRBV7-2 with TRBJ1-2; TRBD1 agrees at 12 bases. After removal of 1 base from V and 6 bases from J, the junction contained 6 bases not matched to a gene. Germline V lookup: CDR1 SGHTA, CDR2 FQGNSA. The CDR3 has 16 residues. The CDR3 DNA reads TGTGCCAGCAGCTTAGGAGGTGGGACAGGGGGCCATGGCTACACCTTC. Translation: CASSLGGGTGGHGYTF.

The sample holds many counts of this clonotype. The rearrangement joins TRBV20-1 to TRBJ1-2, with D hard to call. CDR1 and CDR2 (germline): DFQATT, SNEGSKA (reference sequence). This CDR3 contains 12 residues. V lost 7 bases, J lost 3 bases, and 12 bases lay in between. As DNA, the CDR3 is TGCAGTGTGAGGAGGACGGACTATGGCTACACCTTC. Its protein product is CSVRRTDYGYTF.

The chain employs TRBV18 and TRBJ2-7, with D possibly called TRBD1 or TRBD2 (5 bases each). V lost 4 bases and J lost 2, with 15 bases in between. This CDR3 comprises 15 residues. Germline V gene data show CDR1 as KGHSH and CDR2 as LQKENI. The CDR3 loop reads CASSLTGTDPYEQYF. CDR3 in DNA: TGTGCCAGCTCACTCACCGGGACGGACCCCTACGAGCAGTACTTC.

This clonotype has only a few counts. The chain has TRBV6-2 or TRBV6-3 and TRBJ1-5; TRBD1 is a possible D gene (6 bases). Looked up from germline, CDR1 is MNHEY and CDR2 is SVGEGT. V lost 7 bases and J lost 7, with 17 bases in between. The CDR3 has 14 amino acids. The CDR3 nucleotides are TGTGCCAGCACCACCCCGGGGGGCGAACAGCCCCAGCATTTT. Translated, it gives CASTTPGGEQPQHF.